The clone carrying this T cell receptor beta chain has at least ten counts. TCRdb reprocessed the RT-PCR reads via MiXCR and lists one record per CDR3 protein. This sample has about 150,000 distinct CDR3 sequences, with over 35% found just once. V was clipped by 3 bases and J by 3 bases; unmatched bases: 3. Germline V gene data show CDR1 as SGHTA and CDR2 as FQGNSA. The CDR3 has 14 residues. This record comes from a study of patients and donors after allogeneic stem cell transplantation. The sequenced material came from blood, either unsorted or a sorted T cell fraction (not recorded which). This receptor was identified in a human donor who was either an allogeneic HSCT recipient or a stem cell or donor lymphocyte infusion donor (not recorded which). It is not recorded whose cells these are; they may come from a transplant donor. The rearrangement joins TRBV7-2 to TRBJ1-2, with TRBD1 identical over 8 bases. This CDR3 is CASSLGQVHYGYTF. The CDR3 DNA is TGTGCCAGCAGCTTGGGACAGGTGCACTATGGCTACACCTTC.